The clone carrying this TCR beta chain was picked up one time. Its cognate antigen is unknown. Libraries were prepared by immunoSEQ multiplex PCR; TCRdb keeps only in-frame clonotypes and omits some of them. The sample lists 730,000 or so clones, 60% to 80% seen once, with about 1.7% in the top ten. The sample is drawn from a study of shared clonotypes between healthy human individuals. Whole-study results and caveats: Non-shared clonotypes were found to have lower generation probabilities than the clonotypes that were shared by all four of the sorted-subset donors.

The material sequenced was memory CD4+ T cells sorted from blood. Subset noted: CD45RA-negative fraction. The receptor was derived from a woman in her 30s in good health.

Written as DNA, the CDR3 is TGCAGCGTTGAAAGAGGTAGCGGCAATGAGCAGTTCTTC. Its protein is CSVERGSGNEQFF. The chain carries TRBV29-1 and TRBJ2-1, with D possibly being TRBD2 (6 bases). The CDR3 contains 13 residues. V shed 2 bases and J shed 6 bases, with 11 bases lying between them. Looked up from germline, CDR1 is SQVTM and CDR2 is ANQGSEA.